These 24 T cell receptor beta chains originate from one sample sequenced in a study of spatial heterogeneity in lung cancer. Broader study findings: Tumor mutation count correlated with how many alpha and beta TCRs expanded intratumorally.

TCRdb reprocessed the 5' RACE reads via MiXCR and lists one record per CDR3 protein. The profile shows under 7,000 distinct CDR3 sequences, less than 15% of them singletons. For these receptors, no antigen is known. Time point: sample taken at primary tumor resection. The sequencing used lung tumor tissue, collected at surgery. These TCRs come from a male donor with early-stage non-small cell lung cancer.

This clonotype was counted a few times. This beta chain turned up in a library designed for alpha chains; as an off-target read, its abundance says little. The CDR3 nucleotides read TGTGCCAGCCAAACTCTAGCGGACACCGGGGAGCTGTTTTTT. Translation: CASQTLADTGELFF. The rearrangement joins TRBV19 to TRBJ2-2; 7 positions match TRBD2. Trimming at V came to 9 bases and at J to 3 bases, leaving 7 bases not matched to a gene. From germline, CDR1 is LNHDA and CDR2 SQIVND (reference sequence). CDR3 length: 14 amino acids.

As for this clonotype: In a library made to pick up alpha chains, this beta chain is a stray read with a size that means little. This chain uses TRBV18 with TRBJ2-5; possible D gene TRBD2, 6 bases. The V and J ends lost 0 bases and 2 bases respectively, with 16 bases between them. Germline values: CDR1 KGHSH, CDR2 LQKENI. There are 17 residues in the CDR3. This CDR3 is CASSPPLGGENQETQYF. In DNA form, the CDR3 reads TGTGCCAGCTCACCACCTCTTGGAGGGGAGAATCAAGAGACCCAGTACTTC.

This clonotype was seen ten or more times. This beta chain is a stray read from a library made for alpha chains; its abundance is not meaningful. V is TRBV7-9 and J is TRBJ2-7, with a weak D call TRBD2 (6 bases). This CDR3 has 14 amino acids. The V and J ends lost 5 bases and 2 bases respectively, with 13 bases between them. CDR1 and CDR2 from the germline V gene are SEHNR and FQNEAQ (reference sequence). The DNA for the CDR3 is TGTGCCAGCAGCCCCCGGGACTGGACCTACGAGCAGTACTTC. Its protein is CASSPRDWTYEQYF.

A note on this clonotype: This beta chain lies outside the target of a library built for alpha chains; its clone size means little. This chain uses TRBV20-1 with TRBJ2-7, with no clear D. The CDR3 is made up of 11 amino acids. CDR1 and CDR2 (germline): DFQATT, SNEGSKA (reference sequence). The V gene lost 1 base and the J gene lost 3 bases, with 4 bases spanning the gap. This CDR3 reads CSARGGYEQYF. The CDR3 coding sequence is TGCAGTGCTAGAGGCGGCTACGAGCAGTACTTC.

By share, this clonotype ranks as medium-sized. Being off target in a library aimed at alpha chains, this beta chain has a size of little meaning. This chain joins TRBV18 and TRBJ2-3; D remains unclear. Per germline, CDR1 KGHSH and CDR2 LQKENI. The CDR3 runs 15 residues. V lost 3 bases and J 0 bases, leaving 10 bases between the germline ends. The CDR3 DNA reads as TGTGCCAGCTCACCCGAAGCGAGTAGCACAGATACGCAGTATTTT. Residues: CASSPEASSTDTQYF.

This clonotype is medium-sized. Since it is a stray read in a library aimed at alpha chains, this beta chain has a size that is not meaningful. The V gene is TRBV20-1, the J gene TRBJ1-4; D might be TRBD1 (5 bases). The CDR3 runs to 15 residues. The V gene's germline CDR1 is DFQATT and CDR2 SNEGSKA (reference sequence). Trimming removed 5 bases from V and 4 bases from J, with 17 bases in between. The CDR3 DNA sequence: TGCAGTGCTCACTCCGGGACTGGGGTTAATGAAAAACTGTTTTTT. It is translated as CSAHSGTGVNEKLFF.

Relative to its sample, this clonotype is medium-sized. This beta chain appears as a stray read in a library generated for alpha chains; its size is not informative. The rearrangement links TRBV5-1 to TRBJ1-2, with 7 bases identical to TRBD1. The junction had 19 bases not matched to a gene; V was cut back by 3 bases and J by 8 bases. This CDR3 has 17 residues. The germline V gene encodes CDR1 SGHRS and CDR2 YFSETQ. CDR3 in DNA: TGCGCCAGCAGCTCGAACTTACCGGGACAGAGATCAGGGGGCTACACCTTC. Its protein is CASSSNLPGQRSGGYTF.

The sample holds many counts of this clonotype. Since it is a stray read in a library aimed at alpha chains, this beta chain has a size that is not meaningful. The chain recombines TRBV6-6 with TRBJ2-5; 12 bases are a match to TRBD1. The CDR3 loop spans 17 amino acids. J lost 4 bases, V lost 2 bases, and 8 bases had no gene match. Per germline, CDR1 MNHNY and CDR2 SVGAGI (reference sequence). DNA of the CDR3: TGTGCCAGCAGTTACCCAAGCGGGACAGGGGGCCGAGAGACCCAGTACTTC. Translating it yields CASSYPSGTGGRETQYF.

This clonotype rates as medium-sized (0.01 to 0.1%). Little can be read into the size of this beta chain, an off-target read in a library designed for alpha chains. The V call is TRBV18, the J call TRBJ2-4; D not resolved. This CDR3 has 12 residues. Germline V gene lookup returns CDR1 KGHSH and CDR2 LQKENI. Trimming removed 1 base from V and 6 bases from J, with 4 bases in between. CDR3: CASSPLGNIQYF. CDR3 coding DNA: TGTGCCAGCTCACCACTGGGAAACATTCAGTACTTC.

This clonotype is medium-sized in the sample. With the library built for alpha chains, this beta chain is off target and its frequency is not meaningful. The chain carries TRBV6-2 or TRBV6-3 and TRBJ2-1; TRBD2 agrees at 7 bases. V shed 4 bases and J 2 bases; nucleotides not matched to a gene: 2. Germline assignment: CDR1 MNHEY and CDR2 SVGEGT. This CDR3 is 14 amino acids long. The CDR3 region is CASSSTSAYNEQFF. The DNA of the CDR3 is TGTGCCAGCAGTTCAACTAGCGCCTACAATGAGCAGTTCTTC.

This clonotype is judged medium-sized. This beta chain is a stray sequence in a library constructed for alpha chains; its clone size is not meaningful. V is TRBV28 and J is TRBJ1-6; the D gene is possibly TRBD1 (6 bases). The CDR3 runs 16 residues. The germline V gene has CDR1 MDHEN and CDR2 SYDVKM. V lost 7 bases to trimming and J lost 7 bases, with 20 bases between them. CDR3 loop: CASKPHGGTLNSPLHF. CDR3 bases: TGTGCCAGCAAACCGCATGGAGGGACATTAAATTCACCCCTCCACTTT.

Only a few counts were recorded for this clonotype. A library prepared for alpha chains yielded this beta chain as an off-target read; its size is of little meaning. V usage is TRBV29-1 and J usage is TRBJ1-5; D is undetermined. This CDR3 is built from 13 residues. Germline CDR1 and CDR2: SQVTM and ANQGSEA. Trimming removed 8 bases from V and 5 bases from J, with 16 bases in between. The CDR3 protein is CSTRLGEDQPQHF. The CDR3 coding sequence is TGCAGCACTCGCTTGGGCGAGGATCAGCCCCAGCATTTT.

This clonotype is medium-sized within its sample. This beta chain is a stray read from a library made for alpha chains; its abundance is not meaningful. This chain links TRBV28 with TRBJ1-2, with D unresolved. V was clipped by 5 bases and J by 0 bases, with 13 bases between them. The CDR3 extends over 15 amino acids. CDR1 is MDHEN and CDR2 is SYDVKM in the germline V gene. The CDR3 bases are TGTGCCAGCAGTCGGCCGGGAACAGCTAACTATGGCTACACCTTC. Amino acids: CASSRPGTANYGYTF.

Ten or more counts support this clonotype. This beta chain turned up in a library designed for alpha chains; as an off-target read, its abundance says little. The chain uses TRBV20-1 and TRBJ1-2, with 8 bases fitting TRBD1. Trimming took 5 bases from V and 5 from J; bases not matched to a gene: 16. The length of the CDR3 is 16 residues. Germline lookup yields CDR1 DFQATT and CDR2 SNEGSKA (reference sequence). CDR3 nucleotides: TGCAGTGCTGGGACGGACAGGGAGACTCCCTTTTATGGCTACACCTTC. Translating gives CSAGTDRETPFYGYTF.

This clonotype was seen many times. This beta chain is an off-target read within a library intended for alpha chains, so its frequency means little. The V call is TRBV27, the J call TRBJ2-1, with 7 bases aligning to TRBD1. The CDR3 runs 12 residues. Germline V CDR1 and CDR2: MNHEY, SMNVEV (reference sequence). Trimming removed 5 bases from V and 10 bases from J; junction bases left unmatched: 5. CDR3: CASSPTGKEQFF. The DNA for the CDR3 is TGTGCCAGCAGTCCGACAGGGAAAGAGCAGTTCTTC.

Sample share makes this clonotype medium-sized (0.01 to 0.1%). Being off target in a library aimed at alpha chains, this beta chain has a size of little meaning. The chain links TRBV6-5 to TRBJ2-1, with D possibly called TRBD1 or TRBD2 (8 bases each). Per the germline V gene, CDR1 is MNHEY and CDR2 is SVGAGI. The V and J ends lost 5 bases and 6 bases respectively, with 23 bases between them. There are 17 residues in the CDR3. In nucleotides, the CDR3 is TGTGCCAGCAGTCTGTCGGCCAGTAGCGGGACAGGCAATGAGCAGTTCTTC. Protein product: CASSLSASSGTGNEQFF.

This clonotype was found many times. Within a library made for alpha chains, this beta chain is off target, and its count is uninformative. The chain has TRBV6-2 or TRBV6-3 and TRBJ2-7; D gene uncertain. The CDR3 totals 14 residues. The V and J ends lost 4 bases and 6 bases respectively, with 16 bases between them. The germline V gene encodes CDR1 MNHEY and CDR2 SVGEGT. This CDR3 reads CASSSLSLSSEQYF. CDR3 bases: TGTGCCAGCAGTTCTTTAAGCCTCTCGTCCGAGCAGTACTTC.

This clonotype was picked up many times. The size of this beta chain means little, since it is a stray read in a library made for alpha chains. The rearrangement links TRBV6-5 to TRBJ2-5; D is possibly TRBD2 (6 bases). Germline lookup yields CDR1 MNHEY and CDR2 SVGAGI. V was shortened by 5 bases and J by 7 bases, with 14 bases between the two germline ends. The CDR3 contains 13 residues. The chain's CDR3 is CASSLRQGGTQYF. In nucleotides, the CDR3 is TGTGCCAGCAGTCTCCGGCAGGGAGGGACCCAGTACTTC.

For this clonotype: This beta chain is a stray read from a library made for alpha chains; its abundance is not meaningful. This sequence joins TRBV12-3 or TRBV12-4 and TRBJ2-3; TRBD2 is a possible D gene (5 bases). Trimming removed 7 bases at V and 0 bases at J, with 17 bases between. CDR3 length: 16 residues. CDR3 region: CASTAGTGSSTDTQYF. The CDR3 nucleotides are TGTGCCAGCACCGCAGGCACGGGATCTAGCACAGATACGCAGTATTTT.

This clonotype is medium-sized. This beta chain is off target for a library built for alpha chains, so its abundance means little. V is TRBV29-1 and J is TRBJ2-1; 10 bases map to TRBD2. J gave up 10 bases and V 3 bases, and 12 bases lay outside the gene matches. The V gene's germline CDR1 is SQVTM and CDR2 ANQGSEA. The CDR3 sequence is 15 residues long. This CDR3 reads CSVEGPGTSVREQFF. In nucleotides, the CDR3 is TGCAGCGTTGAGGGCCCGGGGACTAGCGTCCGGGAGCAGTTCTTC.

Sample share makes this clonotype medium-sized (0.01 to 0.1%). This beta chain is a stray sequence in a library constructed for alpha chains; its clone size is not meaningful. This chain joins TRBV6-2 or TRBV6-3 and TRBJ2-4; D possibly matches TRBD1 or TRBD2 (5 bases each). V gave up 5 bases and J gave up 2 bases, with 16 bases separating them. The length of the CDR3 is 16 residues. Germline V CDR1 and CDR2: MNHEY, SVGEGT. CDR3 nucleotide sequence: TGTGCCAGCAGTAATTGGGACCCGTGGTCCAAAAACATTCAGTACTTC. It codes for CASSNWDPWSKNIQYF.

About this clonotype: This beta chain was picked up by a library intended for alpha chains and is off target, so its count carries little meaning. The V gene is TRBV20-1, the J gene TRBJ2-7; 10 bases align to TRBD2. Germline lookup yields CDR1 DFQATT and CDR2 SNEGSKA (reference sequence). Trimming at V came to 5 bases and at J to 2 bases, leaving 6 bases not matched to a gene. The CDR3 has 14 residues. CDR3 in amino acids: CSAHTSGKTYEQYF. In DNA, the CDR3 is TGCAGTGCTCATACTAGCGGGAAAACCTACGAGCAGTACTTC.

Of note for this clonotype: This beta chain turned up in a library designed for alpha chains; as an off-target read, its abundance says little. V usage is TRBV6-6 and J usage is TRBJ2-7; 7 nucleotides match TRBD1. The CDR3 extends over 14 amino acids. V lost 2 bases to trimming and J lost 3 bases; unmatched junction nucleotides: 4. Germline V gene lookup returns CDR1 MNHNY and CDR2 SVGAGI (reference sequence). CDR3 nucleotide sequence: TGTGCCAGCAGTTACGAGGGGGCGGGCTACGAGCAGTACTTC. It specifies CASSYEGAGYEQYF.

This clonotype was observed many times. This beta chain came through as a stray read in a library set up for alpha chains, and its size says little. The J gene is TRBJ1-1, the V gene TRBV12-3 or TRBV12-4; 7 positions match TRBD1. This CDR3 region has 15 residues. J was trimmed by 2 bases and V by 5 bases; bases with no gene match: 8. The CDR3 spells CASSQGGAGNTEAFF. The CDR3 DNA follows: TGTGCCAGCAGTCAGGGGGGCGCAGGTAACACTGAAGCTTTCTTT.